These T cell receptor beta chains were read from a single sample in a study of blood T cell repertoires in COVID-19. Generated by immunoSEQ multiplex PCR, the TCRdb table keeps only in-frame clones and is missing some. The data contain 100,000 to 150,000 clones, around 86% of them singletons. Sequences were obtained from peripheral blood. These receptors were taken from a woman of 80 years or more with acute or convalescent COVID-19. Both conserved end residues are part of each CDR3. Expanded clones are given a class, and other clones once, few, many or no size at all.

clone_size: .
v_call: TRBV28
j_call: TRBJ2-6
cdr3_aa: CASSDGSSSGANVLTF

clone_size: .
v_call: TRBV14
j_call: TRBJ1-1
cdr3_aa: CASSQGLRLEAFF

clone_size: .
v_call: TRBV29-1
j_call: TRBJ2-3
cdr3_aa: CSVVGTSDGTDTQYF

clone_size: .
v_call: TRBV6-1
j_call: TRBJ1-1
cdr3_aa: CASSEARTVRLNTEAFF

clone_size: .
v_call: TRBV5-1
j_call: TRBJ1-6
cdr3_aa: CASGVKGLDSPLHF

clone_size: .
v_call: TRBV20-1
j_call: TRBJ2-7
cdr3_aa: CSASSNAYEQYF

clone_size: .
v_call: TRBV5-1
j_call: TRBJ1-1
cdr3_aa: CASSTQTGMNTEAFF

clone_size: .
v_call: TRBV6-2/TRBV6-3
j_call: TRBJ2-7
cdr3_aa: CASSLGHPYEQYF

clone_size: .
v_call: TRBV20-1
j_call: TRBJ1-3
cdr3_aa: CSASPRGSGNTIYF

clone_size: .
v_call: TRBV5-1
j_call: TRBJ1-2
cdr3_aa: CASSLELANYGYTF

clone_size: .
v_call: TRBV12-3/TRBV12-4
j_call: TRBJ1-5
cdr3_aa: CASSGQGVQPQHF

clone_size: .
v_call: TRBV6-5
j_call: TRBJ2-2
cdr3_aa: CASSYAPGGGTGELFF

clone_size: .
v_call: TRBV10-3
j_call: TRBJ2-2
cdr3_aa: CAISESSSGTVFKGELFF

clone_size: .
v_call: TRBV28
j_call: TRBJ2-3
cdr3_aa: CASSPLRTAASTDTQYF

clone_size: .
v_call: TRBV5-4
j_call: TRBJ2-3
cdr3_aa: CASSHDRAGDTQYF

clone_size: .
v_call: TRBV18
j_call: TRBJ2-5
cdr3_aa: CAAGPQETQYF

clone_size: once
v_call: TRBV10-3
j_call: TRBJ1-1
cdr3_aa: CATGQDRGTEAFF

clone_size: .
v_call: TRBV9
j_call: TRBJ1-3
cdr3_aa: CASSVQGFSGNTIYF

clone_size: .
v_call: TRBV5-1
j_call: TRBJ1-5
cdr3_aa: CASSLDGGNQPQHF

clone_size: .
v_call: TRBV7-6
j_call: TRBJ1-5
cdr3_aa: CASRGELGAQHF

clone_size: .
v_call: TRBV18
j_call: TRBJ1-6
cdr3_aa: CASSPTRRDSPLHF

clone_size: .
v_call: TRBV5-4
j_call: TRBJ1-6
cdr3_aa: CASSLVGQGRDSPLHF

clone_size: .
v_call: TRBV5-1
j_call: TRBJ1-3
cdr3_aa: CASSLESSGNTIYF